This T cell receptor (beta chain) was identified in a study of T cells in Graves' hyperthyroidism and ophthalmopathy. Per germline, CDR1 LNHNV and CDR2 YYDKDF (reference sequence). The CDR3 length is 14 residues. Between the trimmed V and J ends, which lost 0 bases and 4 bases, there was a span of 9 bases. Authors of the study amplified TCR beta CDR3 regions from RNA transcripts. In the first-round RT-PCR of the TCR CDR3, the HTBI primer set was used. TCRdb re-derived calls from the multiplex PCR reads in MiXCR, one entry per CDR3 protein. The sample includes approximately 300,000 distinct CDR3 sequences, about 15% seen only once; the top ten take approximately 35%.

The chain combines TRBV15 with TRBJ1-2, with D possibly matching TRBD1 (6 bases). The sequenced sample was blood. The receptor was isolated from a man aged 25-45 years with Graves' hyperthyroidism. The CDR3 DNA reads as TGTGCCACCAGCAGAGATCGGACAGCCTATGGCTACACCTTC. Its protein is CATSRDRTAYGYTF. Drawing the rest from reference TRBV15 and TRBJ1-2, the complete variable domain is DAMVIQNPRYQVTQFGKPVTLSCSQTLNHNVMYWYQQKSSQAPKLLFHYYDKDFNNEADTPDNFQSRRPNTSFCFLDIRSPGLGDTAMYLCATSRDRTAYGYTFGSGTRLTVV.